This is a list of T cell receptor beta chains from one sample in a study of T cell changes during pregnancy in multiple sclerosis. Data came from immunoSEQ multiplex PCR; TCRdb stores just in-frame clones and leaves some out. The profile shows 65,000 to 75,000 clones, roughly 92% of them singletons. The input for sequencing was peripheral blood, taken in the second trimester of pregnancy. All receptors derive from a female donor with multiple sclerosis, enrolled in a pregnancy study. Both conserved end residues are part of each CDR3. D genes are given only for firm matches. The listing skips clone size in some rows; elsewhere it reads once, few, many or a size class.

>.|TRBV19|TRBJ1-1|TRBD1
CASRQKGTGVAEAFF
TGTGCCAGTAGACAAAAAGGGACAGGGGTCGCTGAAGCTTTCTTT
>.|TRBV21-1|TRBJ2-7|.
CASPIGTHPNYEQYF
TGTGCCAGCCCCATAGGGACTCATCCCAACTACGAGCAGTACTTC
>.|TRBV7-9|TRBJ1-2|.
CASSPTSGWYTF
TGTGCCAGCAGCCCGACTTCGGGGTGGTACACCTTC
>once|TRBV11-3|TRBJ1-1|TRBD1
CASSTRGEPNTEAFF
TGTGCCAGCAGCACCAGGGGGGAACCGAACACTGAAGCTTTCTTT
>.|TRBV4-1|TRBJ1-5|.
CASSQDRDWLSNQPQHF
TGCGCCAGCAGCCAAGATCGGGACTGGCTTAGCAATCAGCCCCAGCATTTT
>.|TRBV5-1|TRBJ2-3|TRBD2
CASSRWTSGYTDTQYF
TGCGCCAGCAGCAGATGGACTAGCGGCTACACAGATACGCAGTATTTT
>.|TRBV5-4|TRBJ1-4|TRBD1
CASSSPRDSLNEKLFF
TGTGCCAGCAGCTCGCCTCGGGACAGCTTAAATGAAAAACTGTTTTTT
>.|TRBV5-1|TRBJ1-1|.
CASSAGPLNTEAFF
TGCGCCAGCAGCGCAGGGCCGTTGAACACTGAAGCTTTCTTT
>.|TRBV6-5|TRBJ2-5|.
CASSYSGGGRETQYF
TGTGCCAGCAGTTACTCGGGGGGGGGCCGGGAGACCCAGTACTTC
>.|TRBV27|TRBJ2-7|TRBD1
CATRQGAYEQYF
TGTGCCACTCGACAGGGGGCCTACGAGCAGTACTTC
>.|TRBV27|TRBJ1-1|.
CASSPGVFAEAFF
TGTGCCAGCAGTCCCGGGGTCTTCGCTGAAGCTTTCTTT
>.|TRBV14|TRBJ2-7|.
CASSQVETDLYEQYF
TGTGCCAGCAGCCAAGTAGAGACAGACCTCTACGAGCAGTACTTC
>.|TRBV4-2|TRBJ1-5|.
CASSQDSGSDQPQHF
TGTGCCAGCAGCCAAGATTCGGGGTCAGATCAGCCCCAGCATTTT
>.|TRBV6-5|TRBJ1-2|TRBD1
CASSSYRGLGYGYTF
TGTGCCAGCAGTTCCTACAGGGGGCTCGGGTATGGCTACACCTTC
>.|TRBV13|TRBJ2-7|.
CASSVGRGSSYEQYF
TGTGCCAGCAGCGTCGGACGGGGGAGCTCCTACGAGCAGTACTTC
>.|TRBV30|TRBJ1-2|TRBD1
CAWVTGQIYGYTF
TGTGCCTGGGTGACAGGGCAGATCTATGGCTACACCTTC
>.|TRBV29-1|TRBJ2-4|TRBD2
CSGTSGGDIQYF
TGCAGCGGTACTAGCGGGGGGGACATTCAGTACTTC
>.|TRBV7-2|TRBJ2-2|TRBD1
CASSFDRGVTGELFF
TGTGCCAGCAGCTTCGACAGGGGGGTGACCGGGGAGCTGTTTTTT
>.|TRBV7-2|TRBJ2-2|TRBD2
CASSPQLAGGLGTGELFF
TGTGCCAGCAGCCCTCAACTAGCGGGAGGCTTGGGCACCGGGGAGCTGTTTTTT
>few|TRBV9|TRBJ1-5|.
CASSVGVARPQHF
TGTGCCAGCAGCGTAGGGGTAGCTCGGCCCCAGCATTTT
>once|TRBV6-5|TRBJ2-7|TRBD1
CASSYSGQGPTEQYF
TGTGCCAGCAGTTATTCTGGACAGGGGCCGACAGAGCAGTACTTC
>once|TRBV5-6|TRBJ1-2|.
CASRSRGLGYGYTF
TGTGCCAGCAGATCGCGGGGGCTAGGCTATGGCTACACCTTC
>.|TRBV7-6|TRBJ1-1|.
CASSLVGAGNTEAFF
TGTGCCAGCAGCTTAGTCGGAGCGGGGAACACTGAAGCTTTCTTT
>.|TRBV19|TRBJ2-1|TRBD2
CASSKTSGDYNEQFF
TGTGCCAGTAGTAAGACTAGCGGTGATTACAATGAGCAGTTCTTC
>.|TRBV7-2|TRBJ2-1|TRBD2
CASSLDGGNDNEQFF
TGTGCCAGCAGCTTAGACGGGGGGAATGACAATGAGCAGTTCTTC
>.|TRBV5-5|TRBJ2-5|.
CATPRAQETQYF
TGTGCCACCCCGCGGGCCCAAGAGACCCAGTACTTC
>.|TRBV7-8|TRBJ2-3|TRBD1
CASSLDRGPTDTQYF
TGTGCCAGCAGCCTGGACAGGGGACCCACAGATACGCAGTATTTT
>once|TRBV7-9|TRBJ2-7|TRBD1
CASSSETDRGYEQYF
TGTGCCAGCAGCTCCGAAACCGACAGGGGCTACGAGCAGTACTTC